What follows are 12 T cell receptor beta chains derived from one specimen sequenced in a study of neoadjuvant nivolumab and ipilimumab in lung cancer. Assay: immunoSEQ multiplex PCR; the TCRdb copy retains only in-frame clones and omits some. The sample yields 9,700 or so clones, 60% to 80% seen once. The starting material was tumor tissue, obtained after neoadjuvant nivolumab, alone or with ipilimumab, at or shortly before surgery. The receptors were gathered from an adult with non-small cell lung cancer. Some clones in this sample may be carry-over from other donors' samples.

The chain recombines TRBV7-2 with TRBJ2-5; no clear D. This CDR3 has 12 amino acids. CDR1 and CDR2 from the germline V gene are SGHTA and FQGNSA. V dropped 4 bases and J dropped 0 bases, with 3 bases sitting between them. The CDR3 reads CASSWDQETQYF. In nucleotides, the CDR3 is TGTGCCAGCAGCTGGGACCAAGAGACCCAGTACTTC.

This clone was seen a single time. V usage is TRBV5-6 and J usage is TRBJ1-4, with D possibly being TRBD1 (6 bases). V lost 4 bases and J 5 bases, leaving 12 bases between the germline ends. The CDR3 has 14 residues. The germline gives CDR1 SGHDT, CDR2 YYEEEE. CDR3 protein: CASSTGRPNEKLFF. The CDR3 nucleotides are TGTGCCAGCAGCACAGGGAGGCCGAATGAAAAACTGTTTTTT.

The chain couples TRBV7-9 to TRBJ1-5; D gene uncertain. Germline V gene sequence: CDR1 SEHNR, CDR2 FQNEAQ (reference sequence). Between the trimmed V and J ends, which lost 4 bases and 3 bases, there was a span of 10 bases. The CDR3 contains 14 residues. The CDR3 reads CASSSERTNQPQHF. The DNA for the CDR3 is TGTGCCAGCAGCTCCGAAAGGACCAATCAGCCCCAGCATTTT. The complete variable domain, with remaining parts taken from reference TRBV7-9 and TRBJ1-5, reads DTGVSQNPRHKITKRGQNVTFRCDPISEHNRLYWYRQTLGQGPEFLTYFQNEAQLEKSRLLSDRFSAERPKGSFSTLEIQRTEQGDSAMYLCASSSERTNQPQHFGDGTRLSIL.

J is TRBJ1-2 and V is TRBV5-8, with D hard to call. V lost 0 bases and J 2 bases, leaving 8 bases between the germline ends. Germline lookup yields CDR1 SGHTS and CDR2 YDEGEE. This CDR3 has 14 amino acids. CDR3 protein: CASSLEVANYGYTF. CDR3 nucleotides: TGTGCCAGCAGCTTGGAGGTGGCGAACTATGGCTACACCTTC. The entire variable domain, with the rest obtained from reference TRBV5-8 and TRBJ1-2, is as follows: EAGVTQSPTHLIKTRGQQATLRCSPISGHTSVYWYQQALGLGLQFLLWYDEGEERNRGNFPPRFSGRQFPNYSSELNVNALELEDSALYLCASSLEVANYGYTFGSGTRLTVV.

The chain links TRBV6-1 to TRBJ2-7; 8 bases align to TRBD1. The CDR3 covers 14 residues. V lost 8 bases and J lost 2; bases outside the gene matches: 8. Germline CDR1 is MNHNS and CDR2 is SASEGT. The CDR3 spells CASQDRVKPYEQYF. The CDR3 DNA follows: TGTGCCAGCCAGGACAGGGTCAAGCCCTACGAGCAGTACTTC.

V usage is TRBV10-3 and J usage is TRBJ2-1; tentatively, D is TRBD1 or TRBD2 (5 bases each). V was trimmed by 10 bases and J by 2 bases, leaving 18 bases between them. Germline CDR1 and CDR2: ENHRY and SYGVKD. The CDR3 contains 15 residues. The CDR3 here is CATRDPRSPYNEQFF. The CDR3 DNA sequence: TGTGCCACCCGGGACCCCAGGAGCCCCTACAATGAGCAGTTCTTC.

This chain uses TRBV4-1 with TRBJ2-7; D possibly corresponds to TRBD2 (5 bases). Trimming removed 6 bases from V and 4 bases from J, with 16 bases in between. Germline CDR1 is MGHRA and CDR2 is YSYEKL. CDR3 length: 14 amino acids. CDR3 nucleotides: TGCGCCAGCAGAGGAGGAAATCCCCAATACGAGCAGTACTTC. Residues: CASRGGNPQYEQYF.

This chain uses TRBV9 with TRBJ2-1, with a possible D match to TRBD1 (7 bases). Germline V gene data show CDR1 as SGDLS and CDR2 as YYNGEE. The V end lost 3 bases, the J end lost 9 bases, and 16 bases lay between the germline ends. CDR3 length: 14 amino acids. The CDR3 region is CASSATGRSAEQFF. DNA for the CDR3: TGTGCCAGCAGCGCGACAGGGAGGAGCGCTGAGCAGTTCTTC.

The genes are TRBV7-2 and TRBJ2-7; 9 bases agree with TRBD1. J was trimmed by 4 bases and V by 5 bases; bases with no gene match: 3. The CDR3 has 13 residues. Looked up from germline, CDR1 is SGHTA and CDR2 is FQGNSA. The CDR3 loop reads CASSETGGYEQYF. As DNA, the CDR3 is TGTGCCAGCAGCGAGACAGGGGGTTACGAGCAGTACTTC.

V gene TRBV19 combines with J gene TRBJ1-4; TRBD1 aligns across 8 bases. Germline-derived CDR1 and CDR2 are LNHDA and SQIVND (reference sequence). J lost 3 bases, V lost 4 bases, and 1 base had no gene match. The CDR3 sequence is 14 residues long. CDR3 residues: CASSRQGPNEKLFF. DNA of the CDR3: TGTGCCAGTAGTAGACAGGGGCCTAATGAAAAACTGTTTTTT.

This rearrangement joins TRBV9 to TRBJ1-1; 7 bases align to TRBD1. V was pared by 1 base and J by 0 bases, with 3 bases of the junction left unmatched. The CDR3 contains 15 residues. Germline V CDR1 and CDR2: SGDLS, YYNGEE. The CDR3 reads CASSVTGDMNTEAFF. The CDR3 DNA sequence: TGTGCCAGCAGCGTAACAGGGGACATGAACACTGAAGCTTTCTTT.

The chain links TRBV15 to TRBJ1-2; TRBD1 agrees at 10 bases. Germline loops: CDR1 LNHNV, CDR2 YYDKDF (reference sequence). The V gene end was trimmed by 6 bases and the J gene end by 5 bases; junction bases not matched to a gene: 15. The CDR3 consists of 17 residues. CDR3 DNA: TGTGCCACCAGAGGGAACCCGGGACAGGGGAGGACTTATGGCTACACCTTC. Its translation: CATRGNPGQGRTYGYTF.